This TCR beta chain was identified during a study of blood T cells in healthy people across ages. Study-level results: Estimates of total diversity, which came from one million sequenced T cells, were considered to be underestimates.

A second about 7 to 11 cycle PCR used barcoded and J-beta primers. A tag from a template-switch adaptor with 12 random nucleotides marked each cDNA molecule. Via MiXCR, TCRdb re-called the 5' RACE reads, giving one row per CDR3 protein. The data show about 650,000 distinct CDR3 sequences, 32% seen once. The CDR3 loop spans 15 amino acids. Germline V lookup: CDR1 DFQATT, CDR2 SNEGSKA (reference sequence). V was cut by 1 base and J by 0 bases, with 10 bases left in between. This clonotype was seen ten or more times. Antigen unknown. Each donor was a healthy Caucasian individual from Russia, aged roughly 6 to 95.

The chain employs TRBV20-1 and TRBJ2-1; tentative D call: TRBD2 (5 bases). This receptor was identified in a woman aged 80 or over in good health. Sequencing was carried out using blood. This chain's CDR3 is CSARVPGSSYNEQFF. The DNA for the CDR3 is TGCAGTGCTAGAGTTCCTGGGAGCTCCTACAATGAGCAGTTCTTC.